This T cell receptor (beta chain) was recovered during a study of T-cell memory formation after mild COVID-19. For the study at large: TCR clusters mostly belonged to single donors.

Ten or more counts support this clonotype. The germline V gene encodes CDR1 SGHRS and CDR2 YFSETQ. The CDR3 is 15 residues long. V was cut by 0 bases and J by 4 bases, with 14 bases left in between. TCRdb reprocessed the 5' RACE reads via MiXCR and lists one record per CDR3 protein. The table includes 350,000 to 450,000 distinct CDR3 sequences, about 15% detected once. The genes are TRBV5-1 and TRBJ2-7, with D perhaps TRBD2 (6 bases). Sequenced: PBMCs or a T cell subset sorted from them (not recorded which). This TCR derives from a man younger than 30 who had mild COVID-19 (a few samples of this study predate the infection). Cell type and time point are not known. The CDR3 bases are TGCGCCAGCAGCTTGGCCCTCGGGGAGGAATACGAGCAGTACGTC. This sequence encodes CASSLALGEEYEQYV.